This T cell receptor (beta chain) was identified in a study of blood T cell repertoires in COVID-19. Study background: Acute and convalescent COVID-19 samples came from the United States, Italy and Spain. In each case, the material was cDNA or gDNA derived from T cells, B-cell-depleted T cells, or PBMCs.

Authors' analysis steps: Reference gene primer amplification in the assay estimated nucleated cell counts. TCRdb keeps only in-frame clones here, not all; method: immunoSEQ multiplex PCR. D and trimming were read from the DNA, whereas the V and J calls and clone size are those reported in that table. The profile shows about 120,000 clones, roughly 86% of them singletons. Seattle patient enrollment occurred during active infection, with longitudinal follow-up thereafter. Sequencing used peripheral blood. This TCR was sampled from a woman in her sixties or seventies with COVID-19, enrolled during active disease.

The CDR3 DNA sequence: TGCGCCAGCAGCTTCCTCCAGGGGACGAACTACGAGCAGTACTTC. It is translated as CASSFLQGTNYEQYF. This chain joins TRBV5-1 and TRBJ2-7; TRBD1 is a possible D gene (6 bases). The CDR3 is 15 amino acids. Germline CDR1 SGHRS, CDR2 YFSETQ. V lost 2 bases and J lost 3, with 15 bases in between.